Listed below are T cell receptor beta chains from one sample, sequenced in a study of T cells after yellow fever vaccination. From the 5' RACE reads, TCRdb called clonotypes with MiXCR, one entry per CDR3 protein. The sample yields about 630,000 distinct CDR3 sequences, approximately 13% seen once. The input for sequencing was PBMCs, taken on the day of the yellow fever booster vaccination. The receptor source for this set is a man aged 30 to 45 who received the YFV17D yellow fever vaccine. Each CDR3 is given with its conserved first and last residue. A D gene is named only where the DNA matches it firmly. Rows may omit the clone size; those that give it use once, few, many or a size class.

j_call v_call d_call clone_size cdr3_nt cdr3_aa
TRBJ2-1 TRBV30 . . TGTGCCTGGATTCTTTTCGGAATTTCCGGGTATGAGCAGTTCTTC CAWILFGISGYEQFF
TRBJ2-7 TRBV5-1 TRBD2 . TGCGCCAGCAGCTGGGGGGGAACCTCCTACGAGCTGTACTTC CASSWGGTSYELYF
TRBJ2-5 TRBV29-1 . . TGCAGCGTTGAATTGTCAGAGACCCAGTACTTC CSVELSETQYF
TRBJ2-5 TRBV20-1 TRBD1 few TGCAGTGCTAGAGATGTATTGCCCCCGCCTGGGACAGGGGGCGGAGAGACCCAGTACTTC CSARDVLPPPGTGGGETQYF
TRBJ1-1 TRBV20-1 TRBD1 . TGCAGTGCTTCCAGGGGGGATCGGACTGAAGCTTTCTTT CSASRGDRTEAFF
TRBJ2-1 TRBV29-1 TRBD2 . TGCAGCGGAACCGGACTAGCGGGAGGTAACGAGCAGTTCTTC CSGTGLAGGNEQFF
TRBJ2-7 TRBV28 . few TGTGCCAGCAGTTTAAGGGGGGGACACCCCCTCTACGAGCAGTACTTC CASSLRGGHPLYEQYF
TRBJ2-2 TRBV5-1 TRBD2 few TGCGCCAGCAGCTTTAAACTAGCGGTCAACACCGGGGAGCTGTTTTTT CASSFKLAVNTGELFF
TRBJ2-2 TRBV20-1 TRBD2 . TGCAGTGCTAGGGGGACTAGTACCGGGGAGCTGTTTTTT CSARGTSTGELFF
TRBJ1-1 TRBV6-1 . few TGTGCCAGCGGGAGGGCCCTGAGGAACACTGAAGCTTTCTTT CASGRALRNTEAFF
TRBJ2-7 TRBV20-1 . . TGCAGTGCTAGAGAGGGAGGCCAGGCCTACTCCTACGAGCAGTACTTC CSAREGGQAYSYEQYF
TRBJ2-3 TRBV12-3/TRBV12-4 . . TGTGCCAGCAGCTCCGGGACTCGGCAGATGGATACGCAGTATTTT CASSSGTRQMDTQYF
TRBJ2-7 TRBV9 . . TGTGCCAGCAGCGCCCGAGACCACGGGGCCTCCGAGCAGTACTTC CASSARDHGASEQYF
TRBJ2-2 TRBV20-1 TRBD2 . TGCAGTGCTAGAGCACGGACTAGCGGGAGCAACACCGGGGAGCTGTTTTTT CSARARTSGSNTGELFF
TRBJ2-7 TRBV28 . . TGTGCCAGCAGTTCCTATTACGAAGAGCAGTACTTC CASSSYYEEQYF
TRBJ1-1 TRBV5-5 . . TGTGCCAGCAGCTTGGCCCCACCCGGGGGAGGGAACACTGAAGCTTTCTTT CASSLAPPGGGNTEAFF
TRBJ2-4 TRBV7-2 . few TGTGCCAGCAGCTTAGCAGGGGTGCTAGTCAAAAACATTCAGTACTTC CASSLAGVLVKNIQYF
TRBJ2-5 TRBV20-1 TRBD2 few TGCAGTGCTAACCTAGCGGGACGGGAGACCCAGTACTTC CSANLAGRETQYF
TRBJ2-4 TRBV7-8 TRBD1 few TGTGCCAGCAGCTCCCGGGACAGCCTAGCCAAAAACATTCAGTACTTC CASSSRDSLAKNIQYF
TRBJ2-1 TRBV24-1 . many TGTGCCACCAGTGATTTGCAGGGGAGCTCCTACAATGAGCAGTTCTTC CATSDLQGSSYNEQFF
TRBJ2-7 TRBV20-1 . . TGCAGTGCTAGAGATCAGGGAGGACCTTACGAGCAGTACTTC CSARDQGGPYEQYF
TRBJ2-1 TRBV20-1 . . TGCAGTGCTAGAGATCTTTCCCAAGGGCTCAATGAGCAGTTCTTC CSARDLSQGLNEQFF
TRBJ1-2 TRBV20-1 TRBD1 many TGCAGTGCAACCGGGACAGGCTATGGCTACACCTTC CSATGTGYGYTF
TRBJ2-7 TRBV5-1 . . TGCGCCAGCAGCTTGGACGGGCTATTCTACGAGCAGTACTTC CASSLDGLFYEQYF
TRBJ1-6 TRBV7-9 . . TGTGCCAGCAGCTTAGCGGTCGCTAATTCACCCCTCCACTTT CASSLAVANSPLHF